The present T cell receptor (beta chain) was sequenced within a study of blood T cell repertoires in COVID-19. The V end was cut by 4 bases, the J end by 0 bases, with 14 bases between. Germline V lookup: CDR1 SNHLY, CDR2 FYNNEI. The length of the CDR3 is 16 residues. This table comes from immunoSEQ multiplex PCR, and its TCRdb copy is limited to in-frame clones, with some not included. Among about 130,000 clones listed, roughly 72% were seen once. Sequenced: peripheral blood. This TCR derives from a human donor in a cohort sampled during active COVID-19. This chain joins TRBV2 and TRBJ2-3; TRBD2 might be the D (6 bases). The CDR3 loop is CASSVRAGSSTDTQYF. The CDR3 nucleotides read TGTGCCAGCAGTGTTCGGGCGGGGTCTAGCACAGATACGCAGTATTTT.